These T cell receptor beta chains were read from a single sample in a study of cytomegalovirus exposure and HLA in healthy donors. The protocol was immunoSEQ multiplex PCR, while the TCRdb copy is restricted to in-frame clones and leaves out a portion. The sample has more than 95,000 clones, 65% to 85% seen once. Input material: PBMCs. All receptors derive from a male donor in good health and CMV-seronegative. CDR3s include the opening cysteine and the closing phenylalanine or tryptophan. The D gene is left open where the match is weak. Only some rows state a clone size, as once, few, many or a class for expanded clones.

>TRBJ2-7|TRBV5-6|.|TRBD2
TGTGCCAGCAGCTCTATTAAACGGGGGGACGAGCAGTACTTC
CASSSIKRGDEQYF
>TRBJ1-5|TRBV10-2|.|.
TGCGCCAGCACTCAGACAGATAATCAGCCCCAGCATTTT
CASTQTDNQPQHF
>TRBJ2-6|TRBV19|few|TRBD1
TGTGCCGCCGCCGACAGGGTCGTCCTGACTTTC
CAAADRVVLTF
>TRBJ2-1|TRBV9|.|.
TGTGCCAGCAGCGCTACTCCCCATACCTTCTACAATGAGCAGTTCTTC
CASSATPHTFYNEQFF
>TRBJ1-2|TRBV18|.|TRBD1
TGTGCCAGCTCTCTGACAGGGGATATGGACTATGGCTACACCTTC
CASSLTGDMDYGYTF
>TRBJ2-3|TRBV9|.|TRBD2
TGTGCCAGCAGCGCCCTCGGAGCTAGCGGGAGTTCTGATACGCAGTATTTT
CASSALGASGSSDTQYF
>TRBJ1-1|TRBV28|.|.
TGTGCCAGCAGTCTCTTGAACACTGAAGCTTTCTTT
CASSLLNTEAFF
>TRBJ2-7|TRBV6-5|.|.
TGTGCCAGCAGCCTCTGGGGAGGGGGCTCCTACGAGCAGTACTTC
CASSLWGGGSYEQYF
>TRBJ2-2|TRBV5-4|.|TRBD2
TGTGCCAGCAGCCGGGGGGGAGCTAGCGGGGCGTACGGGGAGCTGTTTTTT
CASSRGGASGAYGELFF
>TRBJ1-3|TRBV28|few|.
TGTGCCAGCAGTTCCCTCTGGGGCCCCTCTGGAAACACCATATATTTT
CASSSLWGPSGNTIYF
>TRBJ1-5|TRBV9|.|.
TGTGCCAGCAGCCCCTCCGGAGGGGCCGGTCAGCCCCAGCATTTT
CASSPSGGAGQPQHF
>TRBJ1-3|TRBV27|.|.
TGTGCCAGCAGTGGGCGACAGTCGGGAAACACCATATATTTT
CASSGRQSGNTIYF
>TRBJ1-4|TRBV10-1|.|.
TGCGCCAGCTGTCAGGGAGGCGAAAAACTGTTTTTT
CASCQGGEKLFF
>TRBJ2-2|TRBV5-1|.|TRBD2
TGCGCCAGCAGGGGGGAAGGGACTAGCGGCAACACCGGGGAGCTGTTTTTT
CASRGEGTSGNTGELFF
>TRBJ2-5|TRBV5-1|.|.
TGCGCCAGCACCAATCAGGGGGGAGAAGAGACCCAGTACTTC
CASTNQGGEETQYF
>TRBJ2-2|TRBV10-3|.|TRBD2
TGTGCCATCAGCGGACCGGCGGGAGTCAACACCGGGGAGCTGTTTTTT
CAISGPAGVNTGELFF
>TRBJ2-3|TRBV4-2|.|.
TGTGCCAGCAGCCAAGGGACTAGCACAGATACGCAGTATTTT
CASSQGTSTDTQYF
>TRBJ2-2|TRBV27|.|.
TGTGCCAGCAGTGTCCAATGGGGAGCGGGCACCGGGGAGCTGTTTTTT
CASSVQWGAGTGELFF
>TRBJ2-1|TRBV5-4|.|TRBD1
TGTGCCAGCAGCTCTAGGACAGGGTTGGTCTACAATGAGCAGTTCTTC
CASSSRTGLVYNEQFF
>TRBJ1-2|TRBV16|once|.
TGTGCCAGCAGCCAATCGGCAGGGGTTGGTGGCTACACCTTC
CASSQSAGVGGYTF
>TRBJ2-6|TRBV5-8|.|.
TGTGCCAGCAGCCCCGGACAAGGAACGGTCCCTGGGGCCAACGTCCTGACTTTC
CASSPGQGTVPGANVLTF
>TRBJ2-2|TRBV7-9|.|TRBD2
TGTGCCAGCAGCCCCTGGGGCGGGAGGGCCGAGACCGGGGAGCTGTTTTTT
CASSPWGGRAETGELFF
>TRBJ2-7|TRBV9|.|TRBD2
TGTGCCAGCAGCGTAGCCCCTACCGGGACTAGCGGGAGTTACGAGCAGTACTTC
CASSVAPTGTSGSYEQYF
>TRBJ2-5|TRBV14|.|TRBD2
TGTGCCAGCAGCCACCTGACTAGCGTCAACCAAGAGACCCAGTACTTC
CASSHLTSVNQETQYF